This T cell receptor beta chain was observed in a study of T cells after yellow fever vaccination. Study information: In the case of low-cell-number fractions, SMART-Seq v4 Ultra Low Input was used for preparation. Study-level results: The booster response re-showed most primary clones: approximately 95% CD4, almost 90% CD8. Abundant clonotypes (contaminants from the bulk population) could be present in FACS-sorted repertoires.

TCRdb re-called the 5' RACE reads through MiXCR, storing one row per CDR3 protein. The sample contains roughly 500,000 distinct CDR3 sequences, roughly 19% of which appear only once. This clonotype has only a few counts. Its antigen is unidentified. V was pared by 7 bases and J by 8 bases, with 12 bases of the junction left unmatched. Germline CDR1 and CDR2: LNHNV and YYDKDF (reference sequence). The CDR3 runs to 15 residues. The rearrangement uses TRBV15 and TRBJ2-1; 9 bases are shared with TRBD2. Here the sequenced sample was PBMCs, taken 15 days after the yellow fever booster vaccination. The TCR comes from a man under 40 who received the YFV17D yellow fever vaccine. The CDR3: CATNGQRGVMDEQFF. As DNA, the CDR3 is TGTGCCACCAATGGCCAGCGGGGGGTCATGGATGAGCAGTTCTTC.